The T cell receptor beta chain described here comes from a study of shared clonotypes between healthy human individuals. Some clones are missing from TCRdb's copy, which holds only in-frame ones; the method was immunoSEQ multiplex PCR. The sample contains some 650,000 clones, approximately 97% of which appear only once. Germline loops: CDR1 MNHEY, CDR2 SMNVEV (reference sequence). This CDR3 has 16 amino acids. Trimming pared 8 bases from V and 3 bases from J, leaving 20 bases between. The clonotype was recovered from a woman in her 30s in good health. The chain uses TRBV27 and TRBJ2-1; D is undetermined. The material sequenced was naive CD4+ T cells sorted from blood. As for subset: CD45RA+ positively selected. The CDR3 reads CASSRALGQNYNEQFF. The CDR3 DNA is TGTGCCAGCTCACGGGCGCTTGGGCAGAACTACAATGAGCAGTTCTTC.